The 12 T cell receptor beta chains presented below share a single source sample, sequenced in a study of Graves' ophthalmopathy and Graves' hyperthyroidism. Beta-chain TCR CDR3 regions were amplified from RNA transcripts. RT-PCR with HTBI primers came first, then second-round multiplex PCR. One entry per CDR3 protein, called by TCRdb with MiXCR from the multiplex PCR reads. This sample has over a million distinct CDR3 sequences, with 35% to 40% found just once. The specimen sequenced was peripheral blood or thyroid tissue (not recorded which). The receptors were sampled from an adult man with Graves' hyperthyroidism.

This clonotype has a count of ten or more. The V gene is TRBV5-5, the J gene TRBJ1-2; a weak D match, TRBD1 (6 bases). V was cut by 7 bases and J by 8 bases, with 18 bases left in between. This CDR3 comprises 13 residues. Germline lookup yields CDR1 SGHKS and CDR2 YYEKEE (reference sequence). The CDR3 DNA reads TGTGCCAGCGCACCCGGGGGGGGGCGAGGCTACACCTTC. This sequence encodes CASAPGGGRGYTF. Based on the CDR3 plus reference TRBV5-5 and TRBJ1-2, the full variable domain is DAGVTQSPTHLIKTRGQQVTLRCSPISGHKSVSWYQQVLGQGPQFIFQYYEKEERGRGNFPDRFSARQFPNYSSELNVNALLLGDSALYLCASAPGGGRGYTFGSGTRLTVV.

Of note for this clonotype: A much larger clone is a single base away; this may be a read error. This rearrangement joins TRBV2 to TRBJ2-5; D uncertain. Germline V lookup: CDR1 SNHLY, CDR2 FYNNEI. The CDR3 length is 16 residues. Trimming cost V 6 bases and J 0 bases, with 17 bases left between them. CDR3 DNA: TGTGCCAGCAGGCGCAGGTCCTTTGCCTACCAAGAGACCCAGTACTTC. The encoded protein is CASRRRSFAYQETQYF. The full variable domain, completed using reference TRBV2 and TRBJ2-5, is EPEVTQTPSHQVTQMGQEVILRCVPISNHLYFYWYRQILGQKVEFLVSFYNNEISEKSEIFDDQFSVERPDGSNFTLKIRSTKLEDSAMYFCASRRRSFAYQETQYFGPGTRLLVL.

The V gene is TRBV29-1, the J gene TRBJ2-7; D uncertain. CDR1 and CDR2 (germline): SQVTM, ANQGSEA. This CDR3 region has 13 residues. V was pared by 4 bases and J by 3 bases, with 13 bases between. This CDR3 is CSVGETVGYEQYF. In nucleotides, the CDR3 is TGCAGCGTTGGGGAAACCGTGGGCTACGAGCAGTACTTC.

The sample holds one count of this clonotype. The chain has TRBV7-9 and TRBJ1-6; weak D call: TRBD1 (5 bases). The germline V gene has CDR1 SEHNR and CDR2 FQNEAQ (reference sequence). The CDR3 contains 14 residues. V lost 3 bases and J lost 9, with 12 bases in between. The CDR3 loop is CASSLGQDGSPLHF. CDR3 nucleotide sequence: TGTGCCAGCAGCTTGGGGCAGGACGGTTCACCCCTCCACTTT. Filled out from reference TRBV7-9 and TRBJ1-6, the complete variable domain reads DTGVSQNPRHKITKRGQNVTFRCDPISEHNRLYWYRQTLGQGPEFLTYFQNEAQLEKSRLLSDRFSAERPKGSFSTLEIQRTEQGDSAMYLCASSLGQDGSPLHFGNGTRLTVT.

This clonotype was counted at least ten times. The chain recombines TRBV15 with TRBJ2-7; D remains unclear. Germline V lookup: CDR1 LNHNV, CDR2 YYDKDF (reference sequence). The CDR3 length is 13 residues. V shed 4 bases and J shed 1 base, with 8 bases lying between them. The CDR3 is CATSNSESYEQYF. The CDR3 region has the DNA TGTGCCACCAGCAATTCTGAGTCCTACGAGCAGTACTTC.

This clonotype was seen only a few times. V usage is TRBV12-3 or TRBV12-4 and J usage is TRBJ1-3; 7 positions match TRBD1. With 5 bases clipped from V and 1 base from J, the junction kept 5 bases outside the gene matches. The CDR3 length is 15 residues. The CDR3: CASSLYRGSGNTIYF. In DNA form, the CDR3 reads TGTGCCAGCAGTCTATACAGGGGATCTGGAAACACCATATATTTT.

As regards this clonotype: With a much larger clone just one base away, this may be a read error. V usage is TRBV29-1 and J usage is TRBJ2-7, with 10 positions matching TRBD2. The J call may be incorrect, as the DNA end agrees better with TRBJ2-5. This CDR3 comprises 15 residues. Germline lookup yields CDR1 SQVTM and CDR2 ANQGSEA. CDR3 sequence reads: CSVAGASGSRETQYF. As DNA, the CDR3 is TGCAGCGTCGCCGGGGCTAGCGGGAGTCGTGAGACCCAGTACTTC.

This clonotype turned up a few times. The chain couples TRBV25-1 to TRBJ2-5; TRBD2 aligns across 10 bases. From germline, CDR1 is MGHDK and CDR2 SYGVNS. The V gene end was trimmed by 8 bases and the J gene end by 5 bases; junction bases not matched to a gene: 20. CDR3 size: 18 residues. This CDR3 is CASGEAGGRLAGVETQYF. For the CDR3, the DNA is TGTGCCAGCGGGGAGGCAGGGGGGAGACTAGCGGGTGTGGAGACCCAGTACTTC.

The table lists this clonotype with many counts. The chain uses TRBV15 and TRBJ1-1, with no clear D. Germline CDR1 LNHNV, CDR2 YYDKDF (reference sequence). The CDR3 covers 14 residues. Trimming took 0 bases from V and 2 from J, leaving 7 bases between them. The CDR3 is CATSREQFNTEAFF. The CDR3 nucleotides read TGTGCCACCAGCAGAGAGCAGTTTAACACTGAAGCTTTCTTT.

The chain couples TRBV7-9 to TRBJ2-7; unclear D gene. V was clipped by 5 bases and J by 3 bases, with 14 bases between them. Germline V gene sequence: CDR1 SEHNR, CDR2 FQNEAQ (reference sequence). The CDR3 runs to 14 residues. The CDR3 protein is CASSPTIENYEQYF. CDR3 nucleotides: TGTGCCAGCAGCCCCACCATAGAGAACTACGAGCAGTACTTC.

The gene calls are TRBV29-1 and TRBJ1-2; 7 bases map to TRBD1. This CDR3 has 14 residues. CDR1 is SQVTM, CDR2 ANQGSEA, per germline. V shed 4 bases and J 2 bases; nucleotides not matched to a gene: 7. CDR3 region: CSVVVRGRNYGYTF. CDR3 in DNA: TGCAGCGTTGTCGTTAGGGGGCGGAACTATGGCTACACCTTC.

The V call is TRBV10-2, the J call TRBJ2-5; 15 nucleotides agree with TRBD2. Looked up from germline, CDR1 is WSHSY and CDR2 is SAAADI. V trimming: 6 bases; J trimming: 4 bases; junction bases outside the gene matches: 6. This CDR3 is 16 amino acids long. The CDR3 loop reads CASRGTSGGSGETQYF. The CDR3 DNA follows: TGCGCCAGCAGGGGGACTAGCGGGGGGTCCGGAGAGACCCAGTACTTC.